These T cell receptor beta chains were read from a single sample in a study of blood T cell repertoires in COVID-19. The table came from immunoSEQ multiplex PCR; TCRdb's copy has only in-frame clones and leaves some out. The sample contains roughly 220,000 clones, 86% of which appear only once. Sequenced sample: peripheral blood. These TCRs come from a woman aged 50 to 65 with COVID-19, enrolled during active disease. CDR3s include the opening cysteine and the closing phenylalanine or tryptophan. The order of the fields is CDR3 DNA, CDR3 protein, D gene, CDR3 length, J gene, V gene, clone size. A D gene is named only where the DNA matches it firmly. Size tells how often a clone was seen (once, few, many) or the class of an expanded clone, and some rows leave it out.

cdr3_nt: TGTGCCAGCAGCCCTAGACTAGCGGGGGGACTAGCCAAAAACATTCAGTACTTC
cdr3_aa: CASSPRLAGGLAKNIQYF
d_call: TRBD2
cdr3_length: 18
j_call: TRBJ2-4
v_call: TRBV7-2
clone_size: NA

cdr3_nt: TGTGCCAGCAGTCCGGGACACGGTTACAATGAGCAGTTCTTC
cdr3_aa: CASSPGHGYNEQFF
d_call: NA
cdr3_length: 14
j_call: TRBJ2-1
v_call: TRBV6-6
clone_size: once

cdr3_nt: TGTGCCAGCAGTTACGATCCACGGTACCCCGGGGAGCTGTTTTTT
cdr3_aa: CASSYDPRYPGELFF
d_call: NA
cdr3_length: 15
j_call: TRBJ2-2
v_call: TRBV6-6
clone_size: NA

cdr3_nt: TGTGCCAGCAGCCAGTTGAACACCGGGGAGCTGTTTTTT
cdr3_aa: CASSQLNTGELFF
d_call: NA
cdr3_length: 13
j_call: TRBJ2-2
v_call: TRBV5-4
clone_size: NA

cdr3_nt: TGCGCCAGCAGTTCAGGGACTGAAGCTTTCTTT
cdr3_aa: CASSSGTEAFF
d_call: NA
cdr3_length: 11
j_call: TRBJ1-1
v_call: TRBV10-2
clone_size: NA

cdr3_nt: TGTGCCAGCAGTTTATGGGACAGGGCAGATAGGGGAGCTTTCTTT
cdr3_aa: CASSLWDRADRGAFF
d_call: TRBD1
cdr3_length: 15
j_call: TRBJ1-1
v_call: TRBV28
clone_size: NA

cdr3_nt: TGTGCCAGCAGCGTAGGAGGCGGGGGGAACACCGGGGAGCTGTTTTTT
cdr3_aa: CASSVGGGGNTGELFF
d_call: TRBD2
cdr3_length: 16
j_call: TRBJ2-2
v_call: TRBV9
clone_size: NA

cdr3_nt: TGTGCCAGTAGTACCCCGACGGCGGTCCCTAGCACAGATACGCAGTATTTT
cdr3_aa: CASSTPTAVPSTDTQYF
d_call: NA
cdr3_length: 17
j_call: TRBJ2-3
v_call: TRBV19
clone_size: NA

cdr3_nt: TGTGCCAGCGGAGCAGACAGGGTAAATTCACCCCTCCACTTT
cdr3_aa: CASGADRVNSPLHF
d_call: TRBD1
cdr3_length: 14
j_call: TRBJ1-6
v_call: TRBV27
clone_size: NA

cdr3_nt: TGTGCCAGCATCGCGCAGGACAGGAACTATGGCTACACCTTC
cdr3_aa: CASIAQDRNYGYTF
d_call: TRBD1
cdr3_length: 14
j_call: TRBJ1-2
v_call: TRBV2
clone_size: NA

cdr3_nt: TGTGCCAGCAGCCAAGGGCCAGCGGGGCCTGTCAATGAGCAGTTCTTC
cdr3_aa: CASSQGPAGPVNEQFF
d_call: TRBD2
cdr3_length: 16
j_call: TRBJ2-1
v_call: TRBV3-1/TRBV3-2
clone_size: NA

cdr3_nt: TGTGCCAGCAGCCCCCACCTAGCGGGGGTTTACAATGAGCAGTTCTTC
cdr3_aa: CASSPHLAGVYNEQFF
d_call: TRBD2
cdr3_length: 16
j_call: TRBJ2-1
v_call: TRBV11-1
clone_size: NA

cdr3_nt: TGCGCCAGCAGCCCAGGGAAAACAGAGACCCAGTACTTC
cdr3_aa: CASSPGKTETQYF
d_call: NA
cdr3_length: 13
j_call: TRBJ2-5
v_call: TRBV5-1
clone_size: NA

cdr3_nt: TGTGCCAGCAGTTTACAGGCAATCGCAACTAATGAAAAACTGTTTTTT
cdr3_aa: CASSLQAIATNEKLFF
d_call: NA
cdr3_length: 16
j_call: TRBJ1-4
v_call: TRBV28
clone_size: NA

cdr3_nt: TGTGCCAGCAGTTTAAGCGGGACTAGCACAGATACGCAGTATTTT
cdr3_aa: CASSLSGTSTDTQYF
d_call: TRBD2
cdr3_length: 15
j_call: TRBJ2-3
v_call: TRBV27
clone_size: NA

cdr3_nt: TGTGCCAGCAGTTTAACAAACAGGGGCCTCTCCTACAATGAGCAGTTCTTC
cdr3_aa: CASSLTNRGLSYNEQFF
d_call: TRBD1
cdr3_length: 17
j_call: TRBJ2-1
v_call: TRBV27
clone_size: NA

cdr3_nt: TGCGCCAGCAGCTTGGATGGGACTAGAGAGGGACGGGAGTATACGCAGTATTTT
cdr3_aa: CASSLDGTREGREYTQYF
d_call: TRBD2
cdr3_length: 18
j_call: TRBJ2-3
v_call: TRBV5-1
clone_size: NA

cdr3_nt: TGTGCCTGGAGTGCCGGGTCGGGGTACACTGAAGCTTTCTTT
cdr3_aa: CAWSAGSGYTEAFF
d_call: NA
cdr3_length: 14
j_call: TRBJ1-1
v_call: TRBV30
clone_size: NA

cdr3_nt: TGTGCCAGCAGCGTAGGACAGTCCCCCAATGAGCAGTTCTTC
cdr3_aa: CASSVGQSPNEQFF
d_call: NA
cdr3_length: 14
j_call: TRBJ2-1
v_call: TRBV9
clone_size: NA

cdr3_nt: TGCGCCAGCAGTGACCGACTAGCGGGGGGGAACATTCAGTACTTC
cdr3_aa: CASSDRLAGGNIQYF
d_call: TRBD2
cdr3_length: 15
j_call: TRBJ2-4
v_call: TRBV10-1
clone_size: NA

cdr3_nt: TGTGCCAGTAGTAGAACAGGGGGCTCGGATGGCTACACCTTC
cdr3_aa: CASSRTGGSDGYTF
d_call: TRBD1
cdr3_length: 14
j_call: TRBJ1-2
v_call: TRBV19
clone_size: NA

cdr3_nt: TGTGCCAGCAGCTTCCGGGACAGGGTATTCGGGCAACAGGCCAATGAGCAGTTCTTC
cdr3_aa: CASSFRDRVFGQQANEQFF
d_call: TRBD1
cdr3_length: 19
j_call: TRBJ2-1
v_call: TRBV5-8
clone_size: NA

cdr3_nt: TGCAGCGTCCGGGACAGGGGAACTGAAGCTTTCTTT
cdr3_aa: CSVRDRGTEAFF
d_call: TRBD1
cdr3_length: 12
j_call: TRBJ1-1
v_call: TRBV29-1
clone_size: NA

cdr3_nt: TGCGCCAGCAGCGGAACGACGGGATTCTATGGCTACACCTTC
cdr3_aa: CASSGTTGFYGYTF
d_call: NA
cdr3_length: 14
j_call: TRBJ1-2
v_call: TRBV5-1
clone_size: NA

cdr3_nt: TGTGCCAGCAGTGAATGGGGCTCCACAGATACGCAGTATTTT
cdr3_aa: CASSEWGSTDTQYF
d_call: NA
cdr3_length: 14
j_call: TRBJ2-3
v_call: TRBV25-1
clone_size: NA

cdr3_nt: TGTGCCAGCAGCCCCCGGGGAGCGGATGAGCAGTTCTTC
cdr3_aa: CASSPRGADEQFF
d_call: NA
cdr3_length: 13
j_call: TRBJ2-1
v_call: TRBV7-2
clone_size: NA